The 18 T cell receptor beta chains in this list originate from one sample, sequenced in a study of sequential checkpoint blockade in melanoma. Sample treatment: randomized to nivolumab then ipilimumab (arm A) or the reverse (arm B). Profiling relied on immunoSEQ multiplex PCR, and the TCRdb table lists in-frame clones only, not all of them. This sample has fewer than 50,000 clones, with around nine tenths found just once. Here the sequenced sample was CD8+ T cells sorted from blood (inferred from file names), taken from a patient given nivolumab and ipilimumab in sequence. The origin of the receptors is a human donor with melanoma.

Worth noting for this clone: Sequence at one end of the junction differs from germline and may be a read error. Other DNA sequences in this specimen translate into the identical CDR3. J is TRBJ2-1 and V is TRBV27, with 9 bases identical to TRBD2. CDR1 is MNHEY, CDR2 SMNVEV, per germline (reference sequence). The CDR3 totals 14 residues. CDR3 sequence: CASSLGAGGGVKLF. As DNA, the CDR3 is TGTGCCAGCTCGCTTGGGGCGGGAGGGGGGGTGAAGCTCTTC.

The rearrangement uses TRBV18 and TRBJ2-7; TRBD2 aligns across 8 bases. Germline-derived CDR1 and CDR2 are KGHSH and LQKENI. V was pared by 6 bases and J by 4 bases, with 14 bases of the junction left unmatched. The CDR3 is 16 amino acids. The CDR3 bases are TGTGCCAGCTCGCCCGAATGGAGAGCGGGAGCATACGAGCAGTACTTC. Its translation is CASSPEWRAGAYEQYF.

The rearrangement joins TRBV7-8 to TRBJ2-5; weak D call: TRBD2 (6 bases). The V gene lost 5 bases and the J gene lost 4 bases, with 11 bases spanning the gap. In germline, CDR1 is SGHVS, CDR2 FQNEAQ. CDR3 length equals 13 residues. This chain's CDR3 is CASSLTAGETQYF. In DNA, the CDR3 is TGTGCCAGCAGCCTAACAGCGGGAGAGACCCAGTACTTC.

The rearrangement links TRBV27 to TRBJ2-6; D is unclear. The CDR3 sequence is 14 residues long. Trimming took off 6 bases at V and 0 bases at J, with 6 bases between the two ends. Germline values: CDR1 MNHEY, CDR2 SMNVEV (reference sequence). The CDR3 protein is CASSSRSGANVLTF. The CDR3 region has the DNA TGTGCCAGCAGCTCCCGCTCTGGGGCCAACGTCCTGACTTTC. Using reference TRBV27 and TRBJ2-6 for the parts outside the CDR3, the full variable domain is EAQVTQNPRYLITVTGKKLTVTCSQNMNHEYMSWYRQDPGLGLRQIYYSMNVEVTDKGDVPEGYKVSRKEKRNFPLILESPSPNQTSLYFCASSSRSGANVLTFGAGSRLTVL.

The V and J genes are TRBV13 and TRBJ1-2; TRBD1 agrees at 8 bases. The germline gives CDR1 PRHDT, CDR2 FYEKMQ (reference sequence). This CDR3 contains 13 residues. V was clipped by 5 bases and J by 8 bases; unmatched bases: 7. The CDR3 sequence: CASSPQGAGGYTF. CDR3 sequence (DNA): TGTGCCAGCAGCCCCCAGGGGGCGGGAGGCTACACCTTC.

This clone was seen a single time. The chain links TRBV9 to TRBJ2-5; D possibly corresponds to TRBD2 (6 bases). V dropped 5 bases and J dropped 4 bases, with 15 bases sitting between them. Germline V gives CDR1 SGDLS, CDR2 YYNGEE. This CDR3 is 14 amino acids long. DNA for the CDR3: TGTGCCAGCAGTGCCCTCGGGGGTCGAGAGACCCAGTACTTC. As protein: CASSALGGRETQYF.

The chain employs TRBV4-2 and TRBJ2-1; 7 positions match TRBD1. This CDR3 contains 14 residues. Per germline, CDR1 LGHNA and CDR2 YNFKEQ. The trim removed 8 bases at V and 6 bases at J, leaving 10 bases unmatched. CDR3 sequence reads: CASSPEGAVNEQFF. The CDR3 DNA is TGTGCCAGCTCTCCTGAGGGGGCGGTCAATGAGCAGTTCTTC.

This clone is a singleton in its sample. The chain couples TRBV9 to TRBJ2-7; 7 positions agree with TRBD1. The J segment lost 2 bases and the V segment lost 4 bases, leaving 9 bases of the junction unmatched. Germline lookup yields CDR1 SGDLS and CDR2 YYNGEE. The CDR3 runs 15 residues. CDR3 sequence reads: CASSPGTALTYEQYF. Here the CDR3 DNA reads TGTGCCAGCAGCCCTGGGACAGCTCTTACCTACGAGCAGTACTTC. The full variable domain, with the rest looked up from reference TRBV9 and TRBJ2-7, is DSGVTQTPKHLITATGQRVTLRCSPRSGDLSVYWYQQSLDQGLQFLIQYYNGEERAKGNILERFSAQQFPDLHSELNLSSLELGDSALYFCASSPGTALTYEQYFGPGTRLTVT.

The gene calls are TRBV6-5 and TRBJ1-1; D remains unclear. Germline lookup yields CDR1 MNHEY and CDR2 SVGAGI. Trimming removed 2 bases at V and 4 bases at J, with 8 bases between. The CDR3 is made up of 13 amino acids. The CDR3 region is CASSYEGFTEAFF. The CDR3 bases are TGTGCCAGCAGTTACGAGGGATTCACTGAAGCTTTCTTT.

CDR3 nucleotides: TGTGCCATCGTAAGCGGGAGGGACTACAATGAGCAGTTCTTC. It codes for CAIVSGRDYNEQFF. The chain has TRBV15 and TRBJ2-1; 10 positions match TRBD2. The V and J ends lost 10 bases and 3 bases, in that order; junction bases with no gene match: 6. In germline, CDR1 is LNHNV, CDR2 YYDKDF (reference sequence). The CDR3 spans 14 residues.

The V call is TRBV28, the J call TRBJ2-3; D ambiguous. V was pared by 2 bases and J by 4 bases, with 4 bases between. From germline, CDR1 is MDHEN and CDR2 SYDVKM. This CDR3 has 12 residues. CDR3 sequence: CASSLRADTQYF. CDR3 bases: TGTGCCAGCAGTTTACGGGCAGATACGCAGTATTTT.

V is TRBV5-1 and J is TRBJ2-7, with a possible D match to TRBD2 (5 bases). From germline, CDR1 is SGHRS and CDR2 YFSETQ. The CDR3 runs 15 residues. V was clipped by 0 bases and J by 2 bases, with 12 bases between them. Written as DNA, the CDR3 is TGCGCCAGCAGCTTGGTAAGAGGGTTCCCCTACGAGCAGTACTTC. Amino acids: CASSLVRGFPYEQYF. The whole variable domain, remainder taken from reference TRBV5-1 and TRBJ2-7, is KAGVTQTPRYLIKTRGQQVTLSCSPISGHRSVSWYQQTPGQGLQFLFEYFSETQRNKGNFPGRFSGRQFSNSRSEMNVSTLELGDSALYLCASSLVRGFPYEQYFGPGTRLTVT.

The CDR3: CASSPFAEAFF. The DNA of the CDR3 is TGTGCCAGCAGCCCCTTTGCTGAAGCTTTCTTT. This chain uses TRBV7-9 with TRBJ1-1, with D hard to call. CDR3 length equals 11 residues. Germline V gene sequence: CDR1 SEHNR, CDR2 FQNEAQ (reference sequence). Trimming shortened V by 5 bases and J by 6 bases, and 7 bases separated the two germline ends.

V usage is TRBV7-9 and J usage is TRBJ2-4; perhaps TRBD1 as D (6 bases). V shed 2 bases and J shed 12 bases, with 11 bases lying between them. This CDR3 is 12 amino acids long. From germline, CDR1 is SEHNR and CDR2 FQNEAQ (reference sequence). The CDR3 DNA follows: TGTGCCAGCAGCTTATACAGGGACGATCAGTACTTC. Translation: CASSLYRDDQYF. The full variable domain, its missing parts supplied by reference TRBV7-9 and TRBJ2-4, is DTGVSQNPRHKITKRGQNVTFRCDPISEHNRLYWYRQTLGQGPEFLTYFQNEAQLEKSRLLSDRFSAERPKGSFSTLEIQRTEQGDSAMYLCASSLYRDDQYFGAGTRLSVL.

The chain links TRBV2 to TRBJ2-7; 10 positions match TRBD1. In germline, CDR1 is SNHLY, CDR2 FYNNEI. Unmatched junction bases numbered 5, after V lost 10 bases and J lost 2 bases. This CDR3 contains 13 residues. CDR3 DNA sequence: TGTGCCAACCGACAGGGGGCTGCCTACGAGCAGTACGTC. The encoded protein is CANRQGAAYEQYV.

This clone showed up just once. The chain combines TRBV5-8 with TRBJ2-3, with D tentatively TRBD2 (5 bases). The CDR3 totals 13 residues. Germline V lookup: CDR1 SGHTS, CDR2 YDEGEE. V lost 5 bases to trimming and J lost 4 bases, with 11 bases between them. CDR3 amino acids: CASRSPGADTQYF. In DNA form, the CDR3 reads TGTGCCAGCAGGTCCCCCGGGGCAGATACGCAGTATTTT.

Details on this clone: The same CDR3 also results from other DNA sequences found in this sample. V and J are TRBV19 and TRBJ1-1; D may be TRBD1 (6 bases). Between the trimmed V and J ends, which lost 1 base and 3 bases, there was a span of 9 bases. CDR1 LNHDA and CDR2 SQIVND come from the germline V gene (reference sequence). This CDR3 is 14 amino acids long. The CDR3 DNA is TGTGCCAGTAGTATAGGGCAGGGGTACACTGAAGCTTTCTTT. Translating it yields CASSIGQGYTEAFF.

This sequence joins TRBV9 and TRBJ2-3; no clear D gene. Deletions cut 0 bases from V and 4 bases from J, with 6 bases between. Germline loops: CDR1 SGDLS, CDR2 YYNGEE. This CDR3 contains 13 residues. The CDR3 is CASSVARADTQYF. The CDR3 nucleotides are TGTGCCAGCAGCGTAGCTAGAGCAGATACGCAGTATTTT.